This TCR beta chain came from a study of cytomegalovirus exposure and HLA in healthy donors. The PCR was carried out with 60 Vbeta primers and 13 Jbeta primers. Repertoires were generated with immunoSEQ multiplex PCR, while TCRdb's copy carries only in-frame clones and drops some. The sample lists tens of thousands of clones; about three fifths were seen once. The CDR3 totals 14 residues. V was pared by 1 base and J by 5 bases, with 11 bases between. CDR1 is SGHNT and CDR2 is YENEEA in the germline V gene. This sequence originates from a man aged 45-60 years in good health and CMV-seropositive. V usage is TRBV11-3 and J usage is TRBJ2-5; possible D gene TRBD1, 6 bases. Sequencing was done on a sample of PBMCs. The CDR3, as DNA: TGTGCCAGCAGCTTAGGGGGGCCTCGGGAGACCCAGTACTTC. Encoded protein: CASSLGGPRETQYF. Based on the CDR3 plus reference TRBV11-3 and TRBJ2-5, the full variable domain is EAGVVQSPRYKIIEKKQPVAFWCNPISGHNTLYWYLQNLGQGPELLIRYENEEAVDDSQLPKDRFSAERLKGVDSTLKIQPAELGDSAVYLCASSLGGPRETQYFGPGTRLLVL.